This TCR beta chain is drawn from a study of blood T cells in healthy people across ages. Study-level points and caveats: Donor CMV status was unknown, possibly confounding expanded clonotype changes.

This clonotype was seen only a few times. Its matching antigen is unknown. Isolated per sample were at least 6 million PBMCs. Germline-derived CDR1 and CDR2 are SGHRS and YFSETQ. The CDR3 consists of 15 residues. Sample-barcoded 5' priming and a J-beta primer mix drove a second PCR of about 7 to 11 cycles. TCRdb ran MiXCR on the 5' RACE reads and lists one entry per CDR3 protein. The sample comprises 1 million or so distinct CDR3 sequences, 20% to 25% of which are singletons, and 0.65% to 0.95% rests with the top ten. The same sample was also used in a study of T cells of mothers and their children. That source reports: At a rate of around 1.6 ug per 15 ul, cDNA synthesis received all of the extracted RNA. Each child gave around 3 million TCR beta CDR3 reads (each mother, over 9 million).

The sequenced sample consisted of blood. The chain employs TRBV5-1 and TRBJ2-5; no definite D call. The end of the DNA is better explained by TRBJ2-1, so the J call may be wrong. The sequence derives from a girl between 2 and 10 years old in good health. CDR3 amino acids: CASSSLPPRYNEQFF. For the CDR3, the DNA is TGCGCCAGCAGTTCCCTACCCCCTCGGTACAATGAGCAGTTCTTC.